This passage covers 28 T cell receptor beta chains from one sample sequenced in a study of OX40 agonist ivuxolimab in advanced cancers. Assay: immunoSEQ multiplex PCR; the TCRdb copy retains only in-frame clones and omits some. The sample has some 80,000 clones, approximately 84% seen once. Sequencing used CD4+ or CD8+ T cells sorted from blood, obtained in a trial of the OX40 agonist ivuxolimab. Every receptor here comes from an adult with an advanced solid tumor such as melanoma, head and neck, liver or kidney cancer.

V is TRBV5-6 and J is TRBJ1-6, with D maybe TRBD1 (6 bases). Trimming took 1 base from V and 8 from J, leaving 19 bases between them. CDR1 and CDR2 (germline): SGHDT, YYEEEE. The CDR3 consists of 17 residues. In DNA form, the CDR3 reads TGTGCCAGCAGCTTGAGAGGGGGGCAAGGTTTAGATTCACCCCTCCACTTT. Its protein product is CASSLRGGQGLDSPLHF.

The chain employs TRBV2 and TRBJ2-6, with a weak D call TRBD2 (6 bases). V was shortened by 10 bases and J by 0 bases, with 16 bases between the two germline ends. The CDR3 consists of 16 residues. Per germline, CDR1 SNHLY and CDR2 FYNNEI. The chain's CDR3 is CATVQTSFSGANVLTF. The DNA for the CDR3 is TGTGCCACCGTACAGACTAGTTTCTCTGGGGCCAACGTCCTGACTTTC. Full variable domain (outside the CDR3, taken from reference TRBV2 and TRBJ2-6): EPEVTQTPSHQVTQMGQEVILRCVPISNHLYFYWYRQILGQKVEFLVSFYNNEISEKSEIFDDQFSVERPDGSNFTLKIRSTKLEDSAMYFCATVQTSFSGANVLTFGAGSRLTVL.

The CDR3 region is CASSLGLASDTQYF. DNA of the CDR3: TGCGCCAGCAGCTTGGGACTAGCATCAGATACGCAGTATTTT. The V gene is TRBV5-1, the J gene TRBJ2-3, with 7 bases lining up with TRBD2. In germline, CDR1 is SGHRS, CDR2 YFSETQ. The CDR3 covers 14 residues. V lost 0 bases and J lost 4; bases outside the gene matches: 2.

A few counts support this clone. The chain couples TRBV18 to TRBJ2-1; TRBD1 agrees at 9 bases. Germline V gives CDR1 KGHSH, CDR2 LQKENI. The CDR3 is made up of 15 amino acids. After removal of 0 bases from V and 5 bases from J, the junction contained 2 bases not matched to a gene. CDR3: CASSPPTGGNNEQFF. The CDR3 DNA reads TGTGCCAGCTCACCACCAACAGGGGGCAACAATGAGCAGTTCTTC. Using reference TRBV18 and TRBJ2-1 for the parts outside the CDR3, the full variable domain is NAGVMQNPRHLVRRRGQEARLRCSPMKGHSHVYWYRQLPEEGLKFMVYLQKENIIDESGMPKERFSAEFPKEGPSILRIQQVVRGDSAAYFCASSPPTGGNNEQFFGPGTRLTVL.

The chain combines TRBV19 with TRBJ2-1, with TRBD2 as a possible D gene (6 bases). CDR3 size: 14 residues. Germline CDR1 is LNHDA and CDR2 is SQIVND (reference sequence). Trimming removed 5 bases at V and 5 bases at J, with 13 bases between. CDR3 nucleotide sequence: TGTGCCAGTAGTCCCTGGGCGGGACACAATGAGCAGTTCTTC. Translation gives CASSPWAGHNEQFF.

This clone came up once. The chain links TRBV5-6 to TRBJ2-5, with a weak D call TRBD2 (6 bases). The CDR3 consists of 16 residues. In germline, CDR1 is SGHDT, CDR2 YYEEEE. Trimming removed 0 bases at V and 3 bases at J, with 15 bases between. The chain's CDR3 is CASSLVGGWGEETQYF. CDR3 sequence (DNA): TGTGCCAGCAGCTTGGTCGGGGGTTGGGGCGAAGAGACCCAGTACTTC.

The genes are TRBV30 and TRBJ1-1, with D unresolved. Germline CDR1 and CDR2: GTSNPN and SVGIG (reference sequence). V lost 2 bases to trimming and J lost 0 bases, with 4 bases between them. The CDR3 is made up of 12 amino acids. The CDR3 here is CAWSMLNTEAFF. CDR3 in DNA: TGTGCCTGGAGTATGTTGAACACTGAAGCTTTCTTT.

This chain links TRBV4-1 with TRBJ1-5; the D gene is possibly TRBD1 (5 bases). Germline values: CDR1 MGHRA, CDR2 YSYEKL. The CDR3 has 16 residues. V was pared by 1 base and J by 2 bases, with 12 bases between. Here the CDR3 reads CASSQVPGSGNQPQHF. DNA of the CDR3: TGCGCCAGCAGCCAAGTTCCAGGGTCAGGCAATCAGCCCCAGCATTTT.

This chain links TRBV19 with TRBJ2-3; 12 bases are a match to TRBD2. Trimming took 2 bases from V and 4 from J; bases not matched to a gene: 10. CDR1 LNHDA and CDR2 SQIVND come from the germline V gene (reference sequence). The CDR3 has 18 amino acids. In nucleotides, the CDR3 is TGTGCCAGTAGTATAAGGAATCTAGCGGGAGGGCCATCAGATACGCAGTATTTT. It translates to CASSIRNLAGGPSDTQYF.

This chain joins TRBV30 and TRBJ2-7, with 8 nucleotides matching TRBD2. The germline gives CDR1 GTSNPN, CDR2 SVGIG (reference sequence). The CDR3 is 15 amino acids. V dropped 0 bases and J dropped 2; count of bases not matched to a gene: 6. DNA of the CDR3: TGTGCCTGGAGTGTAGGGGCGGGAGGAACCTACGAGCAGTACTTC. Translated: CAWSVGAGGTYEQYF. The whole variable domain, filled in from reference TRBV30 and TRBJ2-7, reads SQTIHQWPATLVQPVGSPLSLECTVEGTSNPNLYWYRQAAGRGLQLLFYSVGIGQISSEVPQNLSASRPQDRQFILSSKKLLLSDSGFYLCAWSVGAGGTYEQYFGPGTRLTVT.

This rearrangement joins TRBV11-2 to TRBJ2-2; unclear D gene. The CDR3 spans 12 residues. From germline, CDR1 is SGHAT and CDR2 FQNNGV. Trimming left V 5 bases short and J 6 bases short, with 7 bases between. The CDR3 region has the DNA TGTGCCAGCAGCCCTAACGCCGGGGAGCTGTTTTTT. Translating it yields CASSPNAGELFF.

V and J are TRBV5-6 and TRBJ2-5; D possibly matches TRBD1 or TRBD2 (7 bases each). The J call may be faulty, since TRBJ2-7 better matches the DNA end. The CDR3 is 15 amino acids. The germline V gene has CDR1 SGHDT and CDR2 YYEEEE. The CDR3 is CASSQTGRGGYEQYF. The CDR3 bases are TGTGCCAGCAGCCAGACAGGGCGCGGGGGCTACGAGCAGTACTTC.

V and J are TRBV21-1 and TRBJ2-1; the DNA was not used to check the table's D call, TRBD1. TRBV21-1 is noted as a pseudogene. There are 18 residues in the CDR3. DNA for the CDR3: TGTGCCAGCAGCGACGAGGATCCCCAGGGTCCCCCCTACAATGAGCAGTTCTTC. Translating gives CASSDEDPQGPPYNEQFF.

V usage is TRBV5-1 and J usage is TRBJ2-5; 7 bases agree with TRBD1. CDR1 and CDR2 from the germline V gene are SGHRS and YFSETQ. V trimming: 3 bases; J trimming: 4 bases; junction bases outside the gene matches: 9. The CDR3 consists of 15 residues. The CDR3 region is CASSYSTGKGETQYF. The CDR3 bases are TGCGCCAGCAGCTATTCGACAGGGAAGGGAGAGACCCAGTACTTC.

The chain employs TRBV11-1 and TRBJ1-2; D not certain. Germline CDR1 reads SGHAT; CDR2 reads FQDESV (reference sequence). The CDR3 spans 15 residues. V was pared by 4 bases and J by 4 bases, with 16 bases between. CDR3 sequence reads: CASSYGSGPRYGYTF. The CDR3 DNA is TGTGCCAGCAGCTACGGATCAGGCCCACGCTATGGCTACACCTTC.

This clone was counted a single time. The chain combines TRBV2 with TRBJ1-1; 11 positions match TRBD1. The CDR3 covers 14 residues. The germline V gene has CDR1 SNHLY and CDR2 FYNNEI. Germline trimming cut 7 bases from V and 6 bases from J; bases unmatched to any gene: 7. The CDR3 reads CASTSGQGASEAFF. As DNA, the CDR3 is TGTGCCAGCACATCAGGACAGGGGGCATCTGAAGCTTTCTTT. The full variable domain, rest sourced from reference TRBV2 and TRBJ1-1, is EPEVTQTPSHQVTQMGQEVILRCVPISNHLYFYWYRQILGQKVEFLVSFYNNEISEKSEIFDDQFSVERPDGSNFTLKIRSTKLEDSAMYFCASTSGQGASEAFFGQGTRLTVV.

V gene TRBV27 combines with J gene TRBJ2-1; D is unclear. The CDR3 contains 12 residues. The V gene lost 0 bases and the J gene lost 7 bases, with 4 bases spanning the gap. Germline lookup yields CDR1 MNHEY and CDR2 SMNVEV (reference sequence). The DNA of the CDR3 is TGTGCCAGCAGTTTATCTAGAAATGAGCAGTTCTTC. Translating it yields CASSLSRNEQFF.

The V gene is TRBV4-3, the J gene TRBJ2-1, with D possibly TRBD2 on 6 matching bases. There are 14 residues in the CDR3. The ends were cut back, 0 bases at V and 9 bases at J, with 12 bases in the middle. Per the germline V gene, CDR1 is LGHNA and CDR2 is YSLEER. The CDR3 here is CASSQDAAGREQFF. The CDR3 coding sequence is TGCGCCAGCAGCCAAGATGCGGCGGGACGTGAGCAGTTCTTC.

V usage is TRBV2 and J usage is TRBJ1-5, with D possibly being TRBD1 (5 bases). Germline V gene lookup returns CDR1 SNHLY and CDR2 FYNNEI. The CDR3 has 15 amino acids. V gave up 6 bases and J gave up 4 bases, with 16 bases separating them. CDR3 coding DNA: TGTGCCAGCAGATTCACAGGAGATCCTAATCAGCCCCAGCATTTT. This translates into CASRFTGDPNQPQHF.

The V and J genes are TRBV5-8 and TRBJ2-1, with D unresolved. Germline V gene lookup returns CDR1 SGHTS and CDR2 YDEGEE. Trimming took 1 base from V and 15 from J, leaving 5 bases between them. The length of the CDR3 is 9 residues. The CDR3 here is CASSLSRFF. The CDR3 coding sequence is TGTGCCAGCAGCTTGTCGAGGTTCTTC. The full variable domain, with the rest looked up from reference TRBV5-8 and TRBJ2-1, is EAGVTQSPTHLIKTRGQQATLRCSPISGHTSVYWYQQALGLGLQFLLWYDEGEERNRGNFPPRFSGRQFPNYSSELNVNALELEDSALYLCASSLSRFFGPGTRLTVL.

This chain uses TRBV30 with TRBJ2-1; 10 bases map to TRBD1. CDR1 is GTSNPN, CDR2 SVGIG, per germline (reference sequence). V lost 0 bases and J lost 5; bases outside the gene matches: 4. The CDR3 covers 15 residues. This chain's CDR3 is CAWSVGTGAHNEQFF. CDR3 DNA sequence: TGTGCCTGGAGTGTTGGGACAGGGGCACACAATGAGCAGTTCTTC.

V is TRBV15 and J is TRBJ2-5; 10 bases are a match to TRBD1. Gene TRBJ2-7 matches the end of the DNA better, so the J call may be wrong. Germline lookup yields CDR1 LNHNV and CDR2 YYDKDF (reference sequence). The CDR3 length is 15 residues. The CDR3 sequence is CATSSRDRGFYEQYF. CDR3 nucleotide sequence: TGTGCCACCAGCAGCCGGGACAGGGGTTTCTACGAGCAGTACTTC.

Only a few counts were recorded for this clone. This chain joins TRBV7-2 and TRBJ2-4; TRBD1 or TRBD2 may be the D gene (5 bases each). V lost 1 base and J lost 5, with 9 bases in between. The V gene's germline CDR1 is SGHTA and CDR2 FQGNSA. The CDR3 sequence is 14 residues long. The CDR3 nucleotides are TGTGCCAGCAGCTTAGGGGGCGGGCAAAACATTCAGTACTTC. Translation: CASSLGGGQNIQYF. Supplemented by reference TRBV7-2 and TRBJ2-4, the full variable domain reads GAGVSQSPSNKVTEKGKDVELRCDPISGHTALYWYRQSLGQGLEFLIYFQGNSAPDKSGLPSDRFSAERTGGSVSTLTIQRTQQEDSAVYLCASSLGGGQNIQYFGAGTRLSVL.

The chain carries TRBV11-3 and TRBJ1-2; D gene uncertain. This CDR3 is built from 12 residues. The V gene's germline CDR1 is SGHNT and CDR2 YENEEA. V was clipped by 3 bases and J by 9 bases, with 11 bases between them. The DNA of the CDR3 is TGTGCCAGCAGCTTCCAAGACATACGCTACACCTTC. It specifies CASSFQDIRYTF. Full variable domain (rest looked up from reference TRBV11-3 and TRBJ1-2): EAGVVQSPRYKIIEKKQPVAFWCNPISGHNTLYWYLQNLGQGPELLIRYENEEAVDDSQLPKDRFSAERLKGVDSTLKIQPAELGDSAVYLCASSFQDIRYTFGSGTRLTVV.

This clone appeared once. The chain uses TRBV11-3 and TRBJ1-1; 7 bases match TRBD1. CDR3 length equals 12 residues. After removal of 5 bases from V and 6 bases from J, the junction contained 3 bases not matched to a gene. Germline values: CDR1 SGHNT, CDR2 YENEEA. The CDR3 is CASSGTVSEAFF. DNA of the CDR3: TGTGCCAGCAGCGGGACAGTCTCTGAAGCTTTCTTT.

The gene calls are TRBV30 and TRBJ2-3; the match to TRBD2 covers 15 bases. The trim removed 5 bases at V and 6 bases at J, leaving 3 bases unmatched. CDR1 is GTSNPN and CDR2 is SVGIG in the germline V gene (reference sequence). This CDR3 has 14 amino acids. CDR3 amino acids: CAWGLAGGLDTQYF. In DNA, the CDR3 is TGTGCCTGGGGACTAGCGGGGGGGCTTGATACGCAGTATTTT.

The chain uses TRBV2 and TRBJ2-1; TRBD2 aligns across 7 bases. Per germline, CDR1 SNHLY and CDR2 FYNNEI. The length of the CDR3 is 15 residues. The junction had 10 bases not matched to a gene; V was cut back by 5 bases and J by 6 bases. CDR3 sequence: CASSRTRGVGNEQFF. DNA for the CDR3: TGTGCCAGCAGTAGGACCCGGGGGGTCGGCAATGAGCAGTTCTTC.

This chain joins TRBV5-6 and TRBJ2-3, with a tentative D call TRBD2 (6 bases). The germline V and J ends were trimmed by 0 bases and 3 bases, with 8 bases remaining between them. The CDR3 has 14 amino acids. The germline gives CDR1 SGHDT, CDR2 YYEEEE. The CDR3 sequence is CASSLVEGTDTQYF. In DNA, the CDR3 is TGTGCCAGCAGCTTGGTGGAGGGGACAGATACGCAGTATTTT.